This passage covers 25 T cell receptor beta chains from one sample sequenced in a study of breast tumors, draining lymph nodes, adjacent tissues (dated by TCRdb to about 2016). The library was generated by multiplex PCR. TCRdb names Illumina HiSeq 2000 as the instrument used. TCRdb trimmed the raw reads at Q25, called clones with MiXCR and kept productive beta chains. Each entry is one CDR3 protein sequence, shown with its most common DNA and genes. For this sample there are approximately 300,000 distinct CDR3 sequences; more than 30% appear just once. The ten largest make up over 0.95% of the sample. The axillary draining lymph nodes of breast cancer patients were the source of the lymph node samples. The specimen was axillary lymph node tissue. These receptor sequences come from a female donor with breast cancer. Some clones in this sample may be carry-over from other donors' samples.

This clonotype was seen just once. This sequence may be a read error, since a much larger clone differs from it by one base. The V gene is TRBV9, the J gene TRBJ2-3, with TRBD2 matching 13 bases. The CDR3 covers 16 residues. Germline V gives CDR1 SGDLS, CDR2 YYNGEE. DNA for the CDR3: TGTGCCAGCAGCGACACTAGCGGGAGGGCTGCAGATACGCGGTATTTT. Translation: CASSDTSGRAADTRYF.

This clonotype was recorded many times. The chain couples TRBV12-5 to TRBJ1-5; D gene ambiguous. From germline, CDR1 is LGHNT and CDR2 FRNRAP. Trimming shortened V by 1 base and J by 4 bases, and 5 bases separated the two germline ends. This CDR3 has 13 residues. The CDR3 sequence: CASGLGLNQPQHF. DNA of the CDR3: TGTGCTAGTGGTTTGGGGTTAAATCAGCCCCAGCATTTT.

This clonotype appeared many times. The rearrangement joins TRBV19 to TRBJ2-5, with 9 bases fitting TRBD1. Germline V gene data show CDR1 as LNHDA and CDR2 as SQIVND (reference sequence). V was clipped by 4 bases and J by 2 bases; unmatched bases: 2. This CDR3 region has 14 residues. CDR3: CASSRDREQETQYF. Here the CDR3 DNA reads TGTGCCAGTAGTAGGGACAGGGAACAAGAGACCCAGTACTTC.

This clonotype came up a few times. As DNA, the CDR3 is TGTGCCAGCAGTTCACCGGGACTAGCGAGCTACGAGCAGTACTTC. Residues: CASSSPGLASYEQYF. The chain joins TRBV6-5 to TRBJ2-7, with 10 bases aligning to TRBD2. The CDR3 is 15 residues long. After removal of 4 bases from V and 3 bases from J, the junction contained 6 bases not matched to a gene. Germline V lookup: CDR1 MNHEY, CDR2 SVGAGI.

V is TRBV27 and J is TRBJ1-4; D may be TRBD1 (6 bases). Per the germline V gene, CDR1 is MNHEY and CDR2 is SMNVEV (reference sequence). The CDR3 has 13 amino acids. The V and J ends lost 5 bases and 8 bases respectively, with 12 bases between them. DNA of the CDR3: TGTGCCAGCAGTCTAAATCAGGGGGAAAAACTGTTTTTT. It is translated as CASSLNQGEKLFF.

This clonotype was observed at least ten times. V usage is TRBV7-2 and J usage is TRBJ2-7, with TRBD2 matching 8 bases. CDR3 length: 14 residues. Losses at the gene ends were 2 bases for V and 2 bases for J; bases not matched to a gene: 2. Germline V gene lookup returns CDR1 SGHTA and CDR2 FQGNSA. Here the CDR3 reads CASSLIAGTYEQYF. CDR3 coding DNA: TGTGCCAGCAGCTTAATAGCGGGGACCTACGAGCAGTACTTC.

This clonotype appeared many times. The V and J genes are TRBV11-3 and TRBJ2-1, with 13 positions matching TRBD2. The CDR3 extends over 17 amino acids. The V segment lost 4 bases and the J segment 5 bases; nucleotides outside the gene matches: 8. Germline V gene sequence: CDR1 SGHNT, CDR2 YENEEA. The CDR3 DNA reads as TGTGCCAGCAGCTCGATTTATGGACTAGCGGGAGACAATGAGCAGTTCTTC. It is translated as CASSSIYGLAGDNEQFF.

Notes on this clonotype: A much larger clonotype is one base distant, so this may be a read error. The CDR3 sequence: CSARRGGGSYEQYF. CDR3 sequence (DNA): TGCAGTGCTAGAAGGGGAGGGGGCTCCTACGAGCAGTACTTC. The V and J genes are TRBV20-1 and TRBJ2-7, with D possibly matching TRBD2 (7 bases). The germline CDR1 and CDR2 sequences are DFQATT and SNEGSKA (reference sequence). This CDR3 is 14 amino acids long. V was cut by 2 bases and J by 0 bases, with 11 bases left in between.

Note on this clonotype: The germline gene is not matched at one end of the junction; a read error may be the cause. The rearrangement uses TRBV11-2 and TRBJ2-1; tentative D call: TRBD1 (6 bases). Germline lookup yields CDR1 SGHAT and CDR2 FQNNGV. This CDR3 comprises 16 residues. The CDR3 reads CACSRTGTTSYNERFF. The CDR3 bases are TGTGCCTGCAGTCGGACCGGGACAACCTCCTACAATGAGCGGTTCTTC.

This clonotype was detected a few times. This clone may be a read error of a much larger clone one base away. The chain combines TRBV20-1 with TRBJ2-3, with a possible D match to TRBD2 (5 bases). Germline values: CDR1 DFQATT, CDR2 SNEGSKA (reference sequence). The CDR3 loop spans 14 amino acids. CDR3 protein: CSAIRAGLTDPQYF. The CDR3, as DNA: TGCAGTGCTATAAGGGCAGGACTCACAGATCCGCAGTATTTT.

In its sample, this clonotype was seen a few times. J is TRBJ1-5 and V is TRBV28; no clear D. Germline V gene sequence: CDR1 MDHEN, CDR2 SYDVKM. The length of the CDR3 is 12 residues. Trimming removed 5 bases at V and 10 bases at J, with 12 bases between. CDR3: CASSTPPIPQHF. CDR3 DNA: TGTGCCAGCAGTACCCCCCCTATACCCCAGCATTTT.

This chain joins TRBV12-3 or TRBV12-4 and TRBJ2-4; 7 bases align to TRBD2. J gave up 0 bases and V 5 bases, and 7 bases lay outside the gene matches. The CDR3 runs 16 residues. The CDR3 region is CASSPLAGIAKNIQYF. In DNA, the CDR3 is TGTGCCAGCAGTCCTTTAGCGGGTATAGCCAAAAACATTCAGTACTTC.

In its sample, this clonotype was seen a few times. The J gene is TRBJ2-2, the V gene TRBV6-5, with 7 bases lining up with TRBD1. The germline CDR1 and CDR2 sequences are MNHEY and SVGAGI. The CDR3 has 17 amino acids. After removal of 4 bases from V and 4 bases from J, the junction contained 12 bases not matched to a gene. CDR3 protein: CASSSPPVGGITGELFF. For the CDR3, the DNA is TGTGCCAGCAGTTCCCCCCCAGTAGGGGGCATCACCGGGGAGCTGTTTTTT.

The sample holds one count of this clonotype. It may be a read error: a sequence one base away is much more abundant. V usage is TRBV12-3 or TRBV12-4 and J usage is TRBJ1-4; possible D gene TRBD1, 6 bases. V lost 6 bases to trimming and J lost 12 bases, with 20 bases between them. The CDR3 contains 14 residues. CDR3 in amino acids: CASRSGGASEELFF. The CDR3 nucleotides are TGTGCCAGCAGGTCTGGGGGCGCGTCGGAAGAACTGTTTTTT.

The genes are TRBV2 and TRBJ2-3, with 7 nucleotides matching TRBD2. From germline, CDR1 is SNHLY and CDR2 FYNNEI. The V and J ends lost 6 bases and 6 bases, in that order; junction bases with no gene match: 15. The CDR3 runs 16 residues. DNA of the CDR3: TGTGCCAGCAGGGTAGGACTAACGGGAGGAGAGGATACGCAGTATTTT. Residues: CASRVGLTGGEDTQYF.

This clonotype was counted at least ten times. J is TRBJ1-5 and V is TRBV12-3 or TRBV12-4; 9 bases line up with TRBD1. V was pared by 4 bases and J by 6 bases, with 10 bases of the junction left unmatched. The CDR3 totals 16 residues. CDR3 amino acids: CASSSPSGTGTQPQHF. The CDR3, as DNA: TGTGCCAGCAGTTCCCCCTCCGGGACAGGGACTCAGCCCCAGCATTTT.

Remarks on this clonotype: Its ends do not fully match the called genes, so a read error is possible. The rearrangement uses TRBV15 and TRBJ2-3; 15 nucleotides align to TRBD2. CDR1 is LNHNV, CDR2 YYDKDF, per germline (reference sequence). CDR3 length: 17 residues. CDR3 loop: CASSVVGLAGGPDTQYF. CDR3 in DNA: TGTGCCAGCAGCGTAGTGGGACTAGCGGGAGGACCAGATACGCAGTATTTT.

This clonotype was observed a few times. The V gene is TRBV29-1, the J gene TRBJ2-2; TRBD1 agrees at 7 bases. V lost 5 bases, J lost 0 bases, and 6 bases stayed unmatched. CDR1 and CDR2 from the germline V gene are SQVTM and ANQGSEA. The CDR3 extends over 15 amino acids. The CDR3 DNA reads TGCAGCGTTCGACAGGGCTGTGCGAACACCGGGGAGCTGTTTTTT. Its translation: CSVRQGCANTGELFF.

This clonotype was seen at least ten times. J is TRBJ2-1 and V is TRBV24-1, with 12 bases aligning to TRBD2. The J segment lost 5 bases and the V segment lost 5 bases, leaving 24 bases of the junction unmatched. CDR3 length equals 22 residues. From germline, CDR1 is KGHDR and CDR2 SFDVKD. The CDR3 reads CATSGASGRAIGTLRGNNEQFF. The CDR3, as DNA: TGTGCCACCAGTGGGGCTAGCGGGAGGGCCATAGGGACGCTCAGGGGAAACAATGAGCAGTTCTTC.

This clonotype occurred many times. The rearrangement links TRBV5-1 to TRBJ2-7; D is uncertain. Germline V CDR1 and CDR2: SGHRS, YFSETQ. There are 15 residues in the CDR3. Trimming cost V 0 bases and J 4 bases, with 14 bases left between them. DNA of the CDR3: TGCGCCAGCAGCTTGGCCTTTGGCACTGTTTACGAGCAGTACTTC. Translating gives CASSLAFGTVYEQYF.

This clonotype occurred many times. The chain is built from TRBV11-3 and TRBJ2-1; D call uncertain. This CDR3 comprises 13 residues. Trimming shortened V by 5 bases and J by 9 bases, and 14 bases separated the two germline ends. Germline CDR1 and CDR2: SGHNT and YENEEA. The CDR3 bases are TGTGCCAGCAGCCTTCGAGGCCCCGGTGAGCAGTTCTTC. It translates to CASSLRGPGEQFF.

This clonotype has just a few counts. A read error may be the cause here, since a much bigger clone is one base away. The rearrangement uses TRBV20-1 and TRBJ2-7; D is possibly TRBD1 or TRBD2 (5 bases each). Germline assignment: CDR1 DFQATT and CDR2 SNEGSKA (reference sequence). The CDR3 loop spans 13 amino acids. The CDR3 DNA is TGCAGTGCTAGTTGGGACGCCGCCTACGCGCAGTACTTC. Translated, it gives CSASWDAAYAQYF.

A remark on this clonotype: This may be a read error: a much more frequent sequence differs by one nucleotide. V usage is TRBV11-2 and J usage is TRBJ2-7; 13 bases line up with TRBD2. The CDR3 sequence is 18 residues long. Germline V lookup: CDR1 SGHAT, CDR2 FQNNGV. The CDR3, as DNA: TGTGCCAGCAGCTTAGATCCGACTAGCGGGAGGAGGGGCTACGAGCAGTGCTTC. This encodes CASSLDPTSGRRGYEQCF. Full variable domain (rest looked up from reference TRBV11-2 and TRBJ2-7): EAGVAQSPRYKIIEKRQSVAFWCNPISGHATLYWYQQILGQGPKLLIQFQNNGVVDDSQLPKDRFSAERLKGVDSTLKIQPAKLEDSAVYLCASSLDPTSGRRGYEQCFGPGTRLTVT.

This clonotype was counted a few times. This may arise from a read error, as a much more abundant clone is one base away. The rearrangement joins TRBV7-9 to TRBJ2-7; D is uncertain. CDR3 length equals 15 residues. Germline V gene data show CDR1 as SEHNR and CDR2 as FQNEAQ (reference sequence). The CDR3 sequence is CASSFEPVSSYEQHF. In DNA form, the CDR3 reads TGTGCCAGCAGCTTCGAACCCGTAAGCTCCTACGAGCAGCACTTC. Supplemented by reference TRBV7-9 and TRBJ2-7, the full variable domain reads DTGVSQNPRHKITKRGQNVTFRCDPISEHNRLYWYRQTLGQGPEFLTYFQNEAQLEKSRLLSDRFSAERPKGSFSTLEIQRTEQGDSAMYLCASSFEPVSSYEQHFGPGTRLTVT.

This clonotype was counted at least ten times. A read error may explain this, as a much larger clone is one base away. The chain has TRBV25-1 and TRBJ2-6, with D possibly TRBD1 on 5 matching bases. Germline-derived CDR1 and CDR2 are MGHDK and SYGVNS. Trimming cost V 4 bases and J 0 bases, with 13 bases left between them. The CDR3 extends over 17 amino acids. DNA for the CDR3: TGTGCCAGCAGTGGGGGCTCGAGGAACTCTGGGGCCAACGTCCTGACTTTC. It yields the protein CASSGGSRNSGANVLTF.